This T cell receptor beta chain stems from a study of T cell repertoires in cytomegalovirus infection. On the study more broadly: Indications came from public TCR beta signatures; they pointed to CMV infection and to a matching HLA type.

TCRdb itself ran the reads through MiXCR, one entry per CDR3 protein. Of some 800,000 distinct CDR3 sequences listed, about 28% are singletons. General study results and limits: HLA-C-restricted CMV clonotypes gave the most frequent clonotype in two of eight donors.

Points on this clonotype: Its antigen is still unknown.

This clonotype was sampled from a human donor in good health (CMV status not recorded). Some clones in this sample may be carry-over from other donors' samples. Material: cultured CD8+ T cells from PBMCs, obtained from culture after CMV antigen stimulation.

CDR3 coding DNA: TGTGCCATCAGTGAGCCCGGGGGGGCGGGCCAAGAGACCCAGTACTTC. This sequence encodes CAISEPGGAGQETQYF. The chain is built from TRBV10-3 and TRBJ2-5; 8 bases are a match to TRBD2. The length of the CDR3 is 16 residues. V dropped 2 bases and J dropped 1; count of bases not matched to a gene: 6. Per the germline V gene, CDR1 is ENHRY and CDR2 is SYGVKD.